This T cell receptor (beta chain) comes out of a study of OX40 agonist ivuxolimab in advanced cancers. Study background: Ivuxolimab was delivered to patients intravenously every 2 weeks at doses spanning 0.01 to 10 mg/kg. It was permissible to have had prior anti-PD-1, anti-PD-L1 or anti-CTLA-4 therapy, and under 45% had some.

Some clones are missing from TCRdb's copy, which holds only in-frame ones; the method was immunoSEQ multiplex PCR. The sample has about 77,000 clones; approximately 95% are singletons. With regard to this clone: What it recognizes is unknown.

Study results and caveats: Circulating CD4+ and CD8+ T cells showed clonal expansion by week 6 at 0.1 to 3.0 mg/kg.

The input for sequencing was CD4+ or CD8+ T cells sorted from blood, taken in a trial of the OX40 agonist ivuxolimab. This clonotype originated in an adult with an advanced solid tumor such as melanoma, head and neck, liver or kidney cancer.

CDR3 nucleotide sequence: TGTGCCTGGAGGGGGGAGGGGGAACTTTACCAGCCCCAGCATTTT. This translates into CAWRGEGELYQPQHF. The chain joins TRBV30 to TRBJ1-5; TRBD1 might be the D (6 bases). The CDR3 contains 15 residues. The germline CDR1 and CDR2 sequences are GTSNPN and SVGIG (reference sequence). Trimming pared 3 bases from V and 7 bases from J, leaving 19 bases between.